Each of the 21 T cell receptor beta chains below was sequenced from the same sample in a study of T cell repertoires in cytomegalovirus infection. TCRdb independently ran MiXCR on the reads; one entry per CDR3 protein. The sample holds 400,000 to 550,000 distinct CDR3 sequences; roughly 10% are singletons and the top ten take roughly a tenth. Material for sequencing was PBMCs. Receptors originate from a human donor in good health (CMV status not recorded). Some clones in this sample may be carry-over from other donors' samples.

This clonotype was recorded many times. This rearrangement joins TRBV9 to TRBJ1-2; 12 bases agree with TRBD1. The length of the CDR3 is 15 residues. The J segment lost 4 bases and the V segment lost 3 bases, leaving 4 bases of the junction unmatched. CDR1 SGDLS and CDR2 YYNGEE come from the germline V gene. The CDR3 region is CASSGDRGRSYGYTF. CDR3 nucleotide sequence: TGTGCCAGCAGCGGGGACAGGGGGCGAAGCTATGGCTACACCTTC.

This clonotype was counted at least ten times. The V and J genes are TRBV28 and TRBJ2-1, with TRBD2 matching 7 bases. V gave up 6 bases and J gave up 9 bases; unmatched junction bases: 11. The CDR3 runs 14 residues. Germline V gene lookup returns CDR1 MDHEN and CDR2 SYDVKM. The CDR3 bases are TGTGCCAGCAGCGCCGGTTTGGGGGGGACTGAGCAGTTCTTC. Protein sequence: CASSAGLGGTEQFF.

The gene calls are TRBV6-2 or TRBV6-3 and TRBJ2-1, with D possibly matching TRBD2 (6 bases). Germline V CDR1 and CDR2: MNHEY, SVGEGT. V lost 6 bases to trimming and J lost 0 bases, with 15 bases between them. The CDR3 has 16 residues. As DNA, the CDR3 is TGTGCCAGCAGCCCGGAGGGGACCTTCTCCTACAATGAGCAGTTCTTC. Translation gives CASSPEGTFSYNEQFF.

There are a few counts of this clonotype. The CDR3: CASRFRTGGPFNEQFF. The CDR3 DNA reads TGTGCCAGCAGATTTCGGACAGGGGGACCCTTCAATGAGCAGTTCTTC. V and J are TRBV12-3 or TRBV12-4 and TRBJ2-1; 10 bases map to TRBD1. The ends lost 6 bases at V and 6 bases at J; junction bases unmatched: 11. The CDR3 sequence is 16 residues long.

The chain recombines TRBV10-3 with TRBJ2-7; no firm D call. The germline V gene encodes CDR1 ENHRY and CDR2 SYGVKD. This CDR3 comprises 14 residues. V shed 3 bases and J shed 1 base, with 10 bases lying between them. CDR3 DNA sequence: TGTGCCATCAGTGACGGCTTTGGTTCCTACGAGCAGTACTTC. Its translation: CAISDGFGSYEQYF.

The gene calls are TRBV20-1 and TRBJ2-1; no clear D gene. Germline V gene lookup returns CDR1 DFQATT and CDR2 SNEGSKA (reference sequence). V was cut by 0 bases and J by 8 bases, with 11 bases left in between. The CDR3 length is 13 residues. The CDR3 region has the DNA TGCAGTGCTAGAGAAGGACCGTTTTATGAGCAGTTCTTC. This sequence encodes CSAREGPFYEQFF.

This clonotype was detected ten times or more. The rearrangement joins TRBV6-1 to TRBJ2-7, with 8 bases matching TRBD1. This CDR3 spans 13 amino acids. V gave up 3 bases and J gave up 5 bases; unmatched junction bases: 3. Germline CDR1 is MNHNS and CDR2 is SASEGT. CDR3 loop: CASSDLDRDEQYF. Here the CDR3 DNA reads TGTGCCAGCAGTGATCTGGACAGGGACGAGCAGTACTTC.

This clonotype was recorded many times. The chain couples TRBV19 to TRBJ1-4; possible D gene TRBD1, 6 bases. The CDR3 is made up of 14 amino acids. The germline CDR1 and CDR2 sequences are LNHDA and SQIVND (reference sequence). Trimming took off 2 bases at V and 7 bases at J, with 11 bases between the two ends. The chain's CDR3 is CASSIQGSREKLFF. CDR3 nucleotide sequence: TGTGCCAGTAGTATACAGGGGTCTCGTGAAAAACTGTTTTTT.

This clonotype was counted at least ten times. This rearrangement joins TRBV7-8 to TRBJ1-2, with D perhaps matching TRBD1 (5 bases). The germline V and J ends were trimmed by 0 bases and 4 bases, with 18 bases remaining between them. The CDR3 contains 17 residues. Per germline, CDR1 SGHVS and CDR2 FQNEAQ. The CDR3 is CASSLAGRALDFYGYTF. CDR3 sequence (DNA): TGTGCCAGCAGCTTAGCGGGCAGGGCGCTCGATTTCTATGGCTACACCTTC.

The chain links TRBV19 to TRBJ1-5; a weak D match, TRBD1 (5 bases). CDR3 size: 16 residues. Trimming took off 4 bases at V and 5 bases at J, with 18 bases between the two ends. Germline V CDR1 and CDR2: LNHDA, SQIVND (reference sequence). In DNA form, the CDR3 reads TGTGCCAGTAGTACCCCAGGGCGATCGGGGGATCAGCCCCAGCATTTT. Translation gives CASSTPGRSGDQPQHF. The full variable domain, with the rest looked up from reference TRBV19 and TRBJ1-5, is DGGITQSPKYLFRKEGQNVTLSCEQNLNHDAMYWYRQDPGQGLRLIYYSQIVNDFQKGDIAEGYSVSREKKESFPLTVTSAQKNPTAFYLCASSTPGRSGDQPQHFGDGTRLSIL.

A word on this clonotype: A much larger clone lies one base from this, so it may be a read error. The chain employs TRBV25-1 and TRBJ2-3, with D possibly matching TRBD1 (6 bases). Gene TRBJ1-5 matches the end of the DNA better, so the J call may be wrong. Germline V lookup: CDR1 MGHDK, CDR2 SYGVNS. The CDR3 is 16 amino acids. CDR3 coding DNA: TGTGCCAGCAGCGAGATAGGACAGATGGAAACAGATACGCAGCATTTT. Its protein is CASSEIGQMETDTQHF.

This chain connects TRBV4-2 to TRBJ2-1, with D perhaps matching TRBD1 (6 bases). The CDR3 loop spans 13 amino acids. Germline CDR1 LGHNA, CDR2 YNFKEQ. The V end was cut by 0 bases, the J end by 13 bases, with 13 bases between. CDR3 sequence reads: CASSQEDQTGQFF. DNA for the CDR3: TGTGCCAGCAGCCAAGAGGATCAGACAGGTCAGTTCTTC.

The table lists this clonotype with many counts. V gene TRBV5-4 combines with J gene TRBJ2-1, with D possibly TRBD2 on 7 matching bases. The germline gives CDR1 SGHNT, CDR2 YYREEE (reference sequence). CDR3 size: 16 residues. The V and J ends lost 3 bases and 9 bases respectively, with 22 bases between them. CDR3 region: CASSSEGGANWGEQFF. The CDR3 nucleotides are TGTGCCAGCAGCTCCGAGGGGGGGGCTAATTGGGGTGAGCAGTTCTTC.

This clonotype was observed a few times. This chain joins TRBV9 and TRBJ2-6; D possibly corresponds to TRBD2 (6 bases). Trimming shortened V by 5 bases and J by 4 bases, and 16 bases separated the two germline ends. This CDR3 has 16 residues. In germline, CDR1 is SGDLS, CDR2 YYNGEE. The CDR3 DNA sequence: TGTGCCAGCAGTCCCATCTGGGGGGTAGGGGCCAACGTCCTGACTTTC. Protein product: CASSPIWGVGANVLTF.

This clonotype has a count of ten or more. This chain uses TRBV29-1 with TRBJ1-5, with a weak D call TRBD1 (5 bases). Germline V gene sequence: CDR1 SQVTM, CDR2 ANQGSEA. Trimming shortened V by 4 bases and J by 7 bases, and 14 bases separated the two germline ends. The CDR3 runs to 13 residues. The CDR3 DNA is TGCAGCGTTGGGAGGGATCAGGGACAGCCCCAGCATTTT. This gives the protein CSVGRDQGQPQHF.

The sample holds a few counts of this clonotype. The chain links TRBV12-3 or TRBV12-4 to TRBJ2-7; TRBD1 agrees at 10 bases. CDR3 length: 14 residues. The V segment lost 6 bases and the J segment 4 bases; nucleotides outside the gene matches: 6. CDR3 nucleotides: TGTGCCAGCAGAAGCGGACAGGGGGGTTACGAGCAGTACTTC. The encoded protein is CASRSGQGGYEQYF.

To note about this clonotype: Compared with germline, one end of the junction differs, possibly owing to a read error. The genes are TRBV12-5 and TRBJ1-5; D call uncertain. The CDR3 consists of 19 residues. The germline V gene encodes CDR1 LGHNT and CDR2 FRNRAP. The CDR3 is CASGVVIRVGSGSNQPQHF. For the CDR3, the DNA is TGTGCTAGTGGTGTGGTAATTCGGGTCGGTTCCGGGAGCAATCAGCCCCAGCATTTT.

This clonotype has a count of ten or more. V gene TRBV28 combines with J gene TRBJ1-5; maybe TRBD1 (6 bases). The V gene's germline CDR1 is MDHEN and CDR2 SYDVKM. The V end lost 7 bases, the J end lost 3 bases, and 10 bases lay between the germline ends. The CDR3 covers 13 residues. As DNA, the CDR3 is TGTGCCAGCACCAGACAGGACAATCAGCCCCAGCATTTT. It codes for CASTRQDNQPQHF.

This clonotype was counted ten times or more. This chain links TRBV19 with TRBJ1-6; no clear D gene. There are 14 residues in the CDR3. Germline V gene sequence: CDR1 LNHDA, CDR2 SQIVND (reference sequence). V dropped 1 base and J dropped 10 bases, with 11 bases sitting between them. The CDR3 nucleotides read TGTGCCAGTAGTATAGTGAGCGGATACTCACCCCTCCACTTT. Translation: CASSIVSGYSPLHF.

This clonotype was seen ten or more times. The rearrangement joins TRBV12-3 or TRBV12-4 to TRBJ2-5; the match to TRBD2 covers 12 bases. V lost 3 bases to trimming and J lost 4 bases; unmatched junction nucleotides: 9. The CDR3 loop spans 17 amino acids. For the CDR3, the DNA is TGTGCCAGCAGTTTCGAAAAACTAGCGGGAGGAGGAGAGACCCAGTACTTC. Residues: CASSFEKLAGGGETQYF.

This clonotype was seen many times. The V call is TRBV12-3 or TRBV12-4, the J call TRBJ1-2; D not certain. The ends were cut back, 2 bases at V and 5 bases at J, with 3 bases in the middle. This CDR3 comprises 11 residues. The CDR3 DNA follows: TGTGCCAGCAGTTTAACGTATGGCTACACCTTC. Its protein is CASSLTYGYTF.